This record looks at one TCR beta chain sequence and its context. No antigen is known for it. One base away there is no much larger clone; base qualities are not given. The CDR3 regions of human TCRbeta chains were analyzed by immunosequencing. The authors processed their data as follows. Repertoire TCRs were matched against a reference library of SARS-CoV-2-specific TCRs generated with the MIRA antigen-specificity platform. Breadth was defined as the fraction of unique TCRs that were SARS-CoV-2-associated. Depth was defined as the fraction of total T cells that were SARS-CoV-2-associated. Each spike-specific TCR was assigned to its reactive spike region and to a CD4 or CD8 class using the MIRA data. Log10-transformed breadth and depth values were compared by one-way ANOVA with Sidak's multiple comparisons tests. Held by TCRdb, this immuneACCESS table contains in-frame sequences only and omits some clones. Under half of the omission traces to an unresolved V gene where checked; the cause of the rest is unknown. V, J and clone size were drawn from that table, and D and trimming were deduced from the DNA. The sample table contains 110,000 to 150,000 clones; only one count was recorded for roughly nine tenths of them. The ten largest account for 1.5% to 2% of the sample.

This sample is part of a study of T cell responses to AZD1222 COVID-19 vaccine (dated by TCRdb to the early 2020s). Broadly, across the study: AZD1222 recipients given second doses at about 4 weeks or at about 12 weeks were pooled, since spike-specific TCR depth and breadth were not found to differ between the two schedules. A total of 230 to 250 trial participants underwent TCR sequencing, of whom 200 to 220 received two doses of AZD1222 and about 25 received two doses of the MenACWY control vaccine. Enrollment into the trials was organized by age into subgroups of 18-55, 56-69 and 70-plus years, and those subgroups contained approximately 160, 26 and 62 TCR-sequenced participants, respectively.

Overall study results and their limits: No day 14 peak-response samples were available, so repertoires were characterized only after the peak T cell response. In the small 56-69-year group, the increase in depth fell short of significance, most likely because of low power. After two AZD1222 doses, both the breadth and the depth of spike-specific TCRs were significantly higher than at day 0 and than in MenACWY recipients. Only six AZD1222 recipients were SARS-CoV-2 seropositive at baseline, limiting conclusions about previously exposed vaccinees. Participants were mostly white British and included more females than males, and it was suggested by the authors that clonal diversity may have been underestimated. The whole spike protein was spanned by vaccine-associated CD4 TCRs, and dominant responses were seen in regions 160-218 and 743-854. Epitopes outside the regions mutated in the B.1.351 and B.1.1.7 variants were reportedly recognized by nearly half of the unique spike-specific TCRs.

This specimen's time point label, per the study, means: baseline before first vaccination. The vaccinee samples were drawn from two UK trials, COV001 and COV002, one of which was a single-blind randomized controlled phase 2/3 trial testing AZD1222 (ChAdOx1 nCoV-19) in healthy adults. For TCRbeta chain sequencing, PBMC samples were collected from trial participants at day 0 and at day 28 after the second dose. V has 6 bases trimmed and J has 0 bases trimmed; junction bases matching no gene number 4. Spanning cysteine to phenylalanine, the CDR3 consists of 14 amino acids. Just the 42-base CDR3 DNA is kept, in frame starting at base 1. CDR1 and CDR2 were assigned from the germline V gene as MNHEY and SVGAGI.

The rearrangement joined TRBV6-5 to TRBJ2-7; TRBD1 matches 8 bases in the middle. Sequencing was performed on peripheral blood, taken on day 0 of AZD1222 vaccination. This TCR was recovered from an adult in good health. The CDR3 loop reads CASRTDRGSYEQYF. The DNA sequence is as follows: TGTGCCAGCAGAACTGACAGGGGCTCCTACGAGCAGTACTTC.